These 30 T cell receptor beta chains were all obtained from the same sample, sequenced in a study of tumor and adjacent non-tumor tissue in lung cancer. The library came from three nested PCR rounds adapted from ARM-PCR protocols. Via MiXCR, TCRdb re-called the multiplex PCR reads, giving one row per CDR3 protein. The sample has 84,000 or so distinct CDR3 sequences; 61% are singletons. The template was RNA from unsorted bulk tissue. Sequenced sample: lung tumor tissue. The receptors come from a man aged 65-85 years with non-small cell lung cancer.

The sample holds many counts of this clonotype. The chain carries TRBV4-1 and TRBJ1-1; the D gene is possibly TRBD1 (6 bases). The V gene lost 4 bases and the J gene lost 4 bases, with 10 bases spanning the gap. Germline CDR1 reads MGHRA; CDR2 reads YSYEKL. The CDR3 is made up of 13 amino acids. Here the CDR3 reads CASSPGGGTEAFF. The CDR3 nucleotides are TGCGCCAGCAGCCCTGGGGGCGGCACTGAAGCTTTCTTT.

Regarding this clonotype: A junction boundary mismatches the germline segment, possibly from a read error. The CDR3 sequence is CSSSLNYRARNYGYPF. DNA for the CDR3: TGTTCCAGCAGTTTAAACTACAGGGCCAGAAACTATGGCTACCCCTTC. This chain connects TRBV12-3 or TRBV12-4 to TRBJ1-2; D is possibly TRBD1 (6 bases). CDR3 size: 16 residues.

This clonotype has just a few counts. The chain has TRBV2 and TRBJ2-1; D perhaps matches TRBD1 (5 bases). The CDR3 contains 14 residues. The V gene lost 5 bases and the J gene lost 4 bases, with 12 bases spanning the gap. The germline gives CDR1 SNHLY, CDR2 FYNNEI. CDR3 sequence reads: CASSRGPTYNEQFF. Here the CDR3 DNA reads TGTGCCAGCAGTAGGGGCCCAACGTACAATGAGCAGTTCTTC.

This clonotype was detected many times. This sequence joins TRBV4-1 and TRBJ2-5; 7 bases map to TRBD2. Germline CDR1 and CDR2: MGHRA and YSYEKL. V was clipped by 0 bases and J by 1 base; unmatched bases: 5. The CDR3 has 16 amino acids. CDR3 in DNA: TGCGCCAGCAGCCAAGATAGGACTAGTGCCCAAGAGACCCAGTACTTC. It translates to CASSQDRTSAQETQYF.

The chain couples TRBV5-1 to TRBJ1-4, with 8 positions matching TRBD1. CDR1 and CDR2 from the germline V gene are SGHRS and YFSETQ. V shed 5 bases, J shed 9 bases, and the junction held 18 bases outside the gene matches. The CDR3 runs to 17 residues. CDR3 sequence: CASSLPPVGQVTKKLFF. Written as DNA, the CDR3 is TGCGCCAGCAGTCTACCCCCCGTGGGACAGGTCACTAAAAAACTGTTTTTT.

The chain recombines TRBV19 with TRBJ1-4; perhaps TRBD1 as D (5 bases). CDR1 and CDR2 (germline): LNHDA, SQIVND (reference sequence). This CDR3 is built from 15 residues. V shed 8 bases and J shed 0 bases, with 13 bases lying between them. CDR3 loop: CASSAGRSTNEKLFF. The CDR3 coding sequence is TGTGCCAGTTCCGCAGGGAGGTCAACTAATGAAAAACTGTTTTTT.

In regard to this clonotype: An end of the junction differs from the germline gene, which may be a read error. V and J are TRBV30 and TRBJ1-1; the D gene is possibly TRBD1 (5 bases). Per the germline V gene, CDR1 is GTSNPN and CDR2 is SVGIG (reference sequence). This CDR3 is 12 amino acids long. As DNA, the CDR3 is TGTGCCGGGAGCAGGGTAGTGACTGAAGCTTTCTTT. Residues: CAGSRVVTEAFF. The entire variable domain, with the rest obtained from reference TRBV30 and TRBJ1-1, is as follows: SQTIHQWPATLVQPVGSPLSLECTVEGTSNPNLYWYRQAAGRGLQLLFYSVGIGQISSEVPQNLSASRPQDRQFILSSKKLLLSDSGFYLCAGSRVVTEAFFGQGTRLTVV.

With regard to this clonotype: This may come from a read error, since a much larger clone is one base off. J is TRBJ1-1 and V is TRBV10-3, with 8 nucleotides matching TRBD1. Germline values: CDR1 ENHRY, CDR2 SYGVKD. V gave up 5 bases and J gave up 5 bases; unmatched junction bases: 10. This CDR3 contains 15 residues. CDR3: CAISQGAGVTTEAFF. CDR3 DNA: TGTGCCATCAGTCAGGGGGCCGGGGTGACGACTGAAGCTTTCTTT.

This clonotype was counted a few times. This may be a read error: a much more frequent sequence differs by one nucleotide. The CDR3 region has the DNA TGCAGCGCCCATGGGGCAGGGAATAACGAGCAGTACTTC. Its translation is CSAHGAGNNEQYF. The chain carries TRBV29-1 and TRBJ2-7; D might be TRBD1 (5 bases). CDR1 SQVTM and CDR2 ANQGSEA come from the germline V gene. The CDR3 spans 13 residues. V lost 7 bases and J 5 bases, leaving 18 bases between the germline ends.

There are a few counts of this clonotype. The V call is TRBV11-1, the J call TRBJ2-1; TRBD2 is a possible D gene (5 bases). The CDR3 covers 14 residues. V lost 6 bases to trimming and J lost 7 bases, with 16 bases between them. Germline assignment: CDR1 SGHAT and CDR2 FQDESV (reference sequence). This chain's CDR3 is CASSPLVDSNEQFF. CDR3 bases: TGTGCCAGCAGTCCGCTAGTGGACTCAAATGAGCAGTTCTTC. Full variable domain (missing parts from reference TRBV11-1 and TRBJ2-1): EAEVAQSPRYKITEKSQAVAFWCDPISGHATLYWYRQILGQGPELLVQFQDESVVDDSQLPKDRFSAERLKGVDSTLKIQPAELGDSAMYLCASSPLVDSNEQFFGPGTRLTVL.

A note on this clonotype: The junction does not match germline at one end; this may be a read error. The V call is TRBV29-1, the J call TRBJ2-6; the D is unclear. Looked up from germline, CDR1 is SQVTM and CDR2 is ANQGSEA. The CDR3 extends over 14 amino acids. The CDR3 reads CSVGSRSWANALTF. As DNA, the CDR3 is TGCAGCGTGGGCAGCCGCTCTTGGGCCAACGCCCTGACTTTC. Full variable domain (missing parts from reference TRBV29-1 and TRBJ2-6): SAVISQKPSRDICQRGTSLTIQCQVDSQVTMMFWYRQQPGQSLTLIATANQGSEATYESGFVIDKFPISRPNLTFSTLTVSNMSPEDSSIYLCSVGSRSWANALTFGAGSRLTVL.

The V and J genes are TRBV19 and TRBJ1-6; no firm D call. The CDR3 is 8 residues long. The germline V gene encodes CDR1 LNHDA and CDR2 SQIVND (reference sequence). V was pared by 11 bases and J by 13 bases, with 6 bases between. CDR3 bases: TGTGCCGGCTGTCCCCTCCACTTT. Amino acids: CAGCPLHF.

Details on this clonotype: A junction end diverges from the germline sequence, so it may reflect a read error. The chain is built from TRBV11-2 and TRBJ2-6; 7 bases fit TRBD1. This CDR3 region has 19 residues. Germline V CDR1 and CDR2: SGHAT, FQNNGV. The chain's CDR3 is CAISSPRGRGGSGANVQTF. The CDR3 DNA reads TGTGCCATCAGCTCCCCGAGGGGGAGAGGGGGCTCTGGGGCCAACGTCCAGACTTTC. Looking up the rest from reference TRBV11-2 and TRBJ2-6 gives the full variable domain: EAGVAQSPRYKIIEKRQSVAFWCNPISGHATLYWYQQILGQGPKLLIQFQNNGVVDDSQLPKDRFSAERLKGVDSTLKIQPAKLEDSAVYLCAISSPRGRGGSGANVQTFGAGSRLTVL.

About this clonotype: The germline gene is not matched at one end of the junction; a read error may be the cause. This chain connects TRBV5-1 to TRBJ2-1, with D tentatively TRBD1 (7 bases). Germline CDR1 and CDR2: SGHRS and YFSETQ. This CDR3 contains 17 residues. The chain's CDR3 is CASSSNTGDVGGGEQSF. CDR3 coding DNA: TGCGCTAGCAGCTCAAATACAGGGGACGTGGGAGGCGGTGAGCAGTCCTTC. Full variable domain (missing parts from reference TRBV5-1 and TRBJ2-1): KAGVTQTPRYLIKTRGQQVTLSCSPISGHRSVSWYQQTPGQGLQFLFEYFSETQRNKGNFPGRFSGRQFSNSRSEMNVSTLELGDSALYLCASSSNTGDVGGGEQSFGPGTRLTVL.

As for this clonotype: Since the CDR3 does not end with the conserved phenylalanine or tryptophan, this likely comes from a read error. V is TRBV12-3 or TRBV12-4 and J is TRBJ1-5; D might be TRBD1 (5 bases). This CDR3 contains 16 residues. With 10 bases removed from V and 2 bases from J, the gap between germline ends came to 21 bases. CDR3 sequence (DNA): TGTGCCAACAGACGGGGGGGACCCGACGGCAATCAGCCCCAGCATTCT. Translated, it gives CANRRGGPDGNQPQHS.

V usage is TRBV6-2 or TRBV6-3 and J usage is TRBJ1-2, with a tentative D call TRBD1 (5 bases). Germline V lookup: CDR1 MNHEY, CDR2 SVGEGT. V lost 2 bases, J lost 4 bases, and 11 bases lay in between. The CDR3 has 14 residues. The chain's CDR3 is CASSYTGSSYGYTF. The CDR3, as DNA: TGTGCCAGCAGTTACACAGGAAGTAGCTATGGCTACACCTTC.

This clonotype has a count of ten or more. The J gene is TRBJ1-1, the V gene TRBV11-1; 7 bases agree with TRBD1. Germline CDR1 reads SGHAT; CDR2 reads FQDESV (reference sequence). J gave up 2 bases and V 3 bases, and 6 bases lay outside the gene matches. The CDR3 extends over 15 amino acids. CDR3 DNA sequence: TGTGCCAGCAGCTTTTCCGGGACAGCCAACACTGAAGCTTTCTTT. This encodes CASSFSGTANTEAFF.

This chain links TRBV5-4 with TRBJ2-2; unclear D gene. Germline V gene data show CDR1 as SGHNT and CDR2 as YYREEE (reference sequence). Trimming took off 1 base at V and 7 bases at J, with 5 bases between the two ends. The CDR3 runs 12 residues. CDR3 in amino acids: CASSLSLGELFF. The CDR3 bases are TGTGCCAGCAGCTTGAGTCTCGGGGAGCTGTTTTTT.

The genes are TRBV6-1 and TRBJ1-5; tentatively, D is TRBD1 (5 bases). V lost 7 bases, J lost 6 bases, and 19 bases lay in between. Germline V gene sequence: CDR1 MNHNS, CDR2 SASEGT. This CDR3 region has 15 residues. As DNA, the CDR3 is TGTGCCAGCACGGCGCTTGGGGGGTCCGGTCAGCCCCAGCATTTT. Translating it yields CASTALGGSGQPQHF.

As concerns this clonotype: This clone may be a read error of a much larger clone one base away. The CDR3 nucleotides read TGCAGCGTCCGCCCTAGCGAGAGTAAGGTAGATACGCAGTATTTT. Its protein is CSVRPSESKVDTQYF. V gene TRBV29-1 combines with J gene TRBJ2-3; tentatively, D is TRBD2 (6 bases). V lost 6 bases and J 5 bases, leaving 21 bases between the germline ends. Germline V lookup: CDR1 SQVTM, CDR2 ANQGSEA. The CDR3 runs to 15 residues.

Here the CDR3 DNA reads TGTGCCAACGGTCTAGGATTTAGCAATCAGCCCCAGCATTTT. Encoded protein: CANGLGFSNQPQHF. This sequence joins TRBV6-5 and TRBJ1-5; no reliable D call. The CDR3 covers 14 residues. Germline CDR1 and CDR2: MNHEY and SVGAGI. Trimming cost V 10 bases and J 0 bases, with 13 bases left between them.

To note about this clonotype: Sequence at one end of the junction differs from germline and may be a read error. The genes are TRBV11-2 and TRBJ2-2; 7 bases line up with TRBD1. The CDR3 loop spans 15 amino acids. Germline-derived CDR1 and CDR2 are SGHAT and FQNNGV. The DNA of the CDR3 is TGTGCCAGCAGCTTAAGACAGGGACCGATCGGGGAACTGCTTTTT. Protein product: CASSLRQGPIGELLF.

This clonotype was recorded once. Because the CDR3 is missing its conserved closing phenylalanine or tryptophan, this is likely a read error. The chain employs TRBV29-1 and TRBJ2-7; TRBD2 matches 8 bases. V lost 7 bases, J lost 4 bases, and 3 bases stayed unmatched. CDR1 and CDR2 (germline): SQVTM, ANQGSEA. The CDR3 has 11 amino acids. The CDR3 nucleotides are TGCAGCGCGGGAGGGGGATACGAGCAGTACTTA. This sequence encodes CSAGGGYEQYL.

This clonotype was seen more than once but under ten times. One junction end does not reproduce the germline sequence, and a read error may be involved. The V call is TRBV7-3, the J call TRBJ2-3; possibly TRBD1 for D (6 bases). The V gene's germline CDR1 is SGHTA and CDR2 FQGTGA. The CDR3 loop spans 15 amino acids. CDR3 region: CVSREIGGPTDTQYF. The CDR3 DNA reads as TGTGTCAGCAGAGAAATAGGGGGACCCACAGATACGCAGTATTTT.

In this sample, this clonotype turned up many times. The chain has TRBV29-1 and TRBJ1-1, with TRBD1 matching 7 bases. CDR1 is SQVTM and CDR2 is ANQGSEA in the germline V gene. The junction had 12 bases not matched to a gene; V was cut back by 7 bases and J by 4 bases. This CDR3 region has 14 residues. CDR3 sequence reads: CSARVGGGVTEAFF. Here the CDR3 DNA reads TGCAGCGCCAGGGTCGGAGGGGGCGTCACTGAAGCTTTCTTT.

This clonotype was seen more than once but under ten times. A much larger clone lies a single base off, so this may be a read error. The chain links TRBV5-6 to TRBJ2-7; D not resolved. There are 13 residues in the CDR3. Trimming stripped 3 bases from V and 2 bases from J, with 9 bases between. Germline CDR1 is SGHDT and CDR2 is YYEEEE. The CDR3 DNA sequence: TGTGCCAGCAGCTCGGGCCCCGCCTACGAGCAGTACTTC. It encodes CASSSGPAYEQYF.

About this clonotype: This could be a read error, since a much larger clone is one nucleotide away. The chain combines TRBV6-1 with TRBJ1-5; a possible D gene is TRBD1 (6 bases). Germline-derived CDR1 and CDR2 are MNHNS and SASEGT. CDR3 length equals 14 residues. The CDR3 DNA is TGTACCAGCAGTAGCGACAGGAACTATCAGCCCCAGCATTTT. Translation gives CTSSSDRNYQPQHF.

As DNA, the CDR3 is TGTGCCAGAAGCCTAGATCTGGGCACTAAAGAAGCTTTCTTT. It yields the protein CARSLDLGTKEAFF. This sequence joins TRBV11-2 and TRBJ1-1; D ambiguous. The CDR3 spans 14 residues. In germline, CDR1 is SGHAT, CDR2 FQNNGV. The V gene lost 9 bases and the J gene lost 8 bases, with 22 bases spanning the gap. The full variable domain, completed using reference TRBV11-2 and TRBJ1-1, is EAGVAQSPRYKIIEKRQSVAFWCNPISGHATLYWYQQILGQGPKLLIQFQNNGVVDDSQLPKDRFSAERLKGVDSTLKIQPAKLEDSAVYLCARSLDLGTKEAFFGQGTRLTVV.

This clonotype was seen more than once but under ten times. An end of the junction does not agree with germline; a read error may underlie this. The CDR3 DNA is TGTACCAGCAAGAGGCAGAGGAACACTGGGGAGCTGTTTTTT. Translating it yields CTSKRQRNTGELFF. This chain links TRBV11-2 with TRBJ2-2; D not certain. CDR1 is SGHAT, CDR2 FQNNGV, per germline. The CDR3 is 14 residues long.

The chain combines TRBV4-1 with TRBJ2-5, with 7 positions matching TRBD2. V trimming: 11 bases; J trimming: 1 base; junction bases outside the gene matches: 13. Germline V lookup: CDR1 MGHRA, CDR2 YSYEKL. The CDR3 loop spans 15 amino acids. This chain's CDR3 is CADSRSGASQETQYF. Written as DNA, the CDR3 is TGCGCCGATAGCCGAAGCGGGGCATCCCAAGAGACCCAGTACTTC.